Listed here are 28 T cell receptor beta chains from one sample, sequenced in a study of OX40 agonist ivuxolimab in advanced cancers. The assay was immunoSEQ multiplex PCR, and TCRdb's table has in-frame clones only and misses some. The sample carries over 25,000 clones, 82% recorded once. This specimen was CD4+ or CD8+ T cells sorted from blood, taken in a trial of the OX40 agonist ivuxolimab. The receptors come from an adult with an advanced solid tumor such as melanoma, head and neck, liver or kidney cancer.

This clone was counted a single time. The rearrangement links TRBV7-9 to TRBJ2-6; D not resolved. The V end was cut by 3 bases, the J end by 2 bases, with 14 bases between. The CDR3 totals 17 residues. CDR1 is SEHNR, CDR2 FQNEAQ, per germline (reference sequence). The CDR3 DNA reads TGTGCCAGCAGCTTGGGCAGGCCTTATGCTGGGGCCAACGTCCTGACTTTC. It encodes CASSLGRPYAGANVLTF.

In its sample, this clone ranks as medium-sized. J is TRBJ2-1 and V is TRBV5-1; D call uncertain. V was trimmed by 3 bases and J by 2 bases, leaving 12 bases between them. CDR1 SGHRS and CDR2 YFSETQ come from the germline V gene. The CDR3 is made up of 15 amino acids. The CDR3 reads CASSSLSSPYNEQFF. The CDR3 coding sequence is TGCGCCAGCAGCTCCCTGTCGAGTCCCTACAATGAGCAGTTCTTC.

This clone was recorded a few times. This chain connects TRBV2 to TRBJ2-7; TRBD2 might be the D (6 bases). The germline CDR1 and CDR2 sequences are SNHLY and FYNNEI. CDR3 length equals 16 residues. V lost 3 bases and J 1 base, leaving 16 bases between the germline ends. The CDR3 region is CASSDPRRGRSYEQYF. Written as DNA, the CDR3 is TGTGCCAGCAGTGACCCGAGACGGGGGAGGTCCTACGAGCAGTACTTC.

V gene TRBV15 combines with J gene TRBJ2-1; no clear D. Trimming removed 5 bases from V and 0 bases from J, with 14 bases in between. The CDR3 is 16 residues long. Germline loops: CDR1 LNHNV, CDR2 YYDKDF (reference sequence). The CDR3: CATSGGGRSSYNEQFF. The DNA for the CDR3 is TGTGCCACCAGCGGTGGTGGCCGGAGCTCCTACAATGAGCAGTTCTTC.

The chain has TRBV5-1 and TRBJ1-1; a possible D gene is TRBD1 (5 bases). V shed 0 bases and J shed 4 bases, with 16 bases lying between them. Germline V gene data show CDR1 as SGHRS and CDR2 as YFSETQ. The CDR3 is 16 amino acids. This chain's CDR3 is CASSLGQPGMGTEAFF. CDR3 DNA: TGCGCCAGCAGCTTGGGCCAGCCAGGGATGGGCACTGAAGCTTTCTTT.

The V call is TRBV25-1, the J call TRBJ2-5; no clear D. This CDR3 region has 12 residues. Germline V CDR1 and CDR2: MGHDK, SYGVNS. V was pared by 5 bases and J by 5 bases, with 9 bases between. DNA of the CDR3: TGTGCCAGCAGTCAGCTACTTGAGACCCAGTACTTC. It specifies CASSQLLETQYF.

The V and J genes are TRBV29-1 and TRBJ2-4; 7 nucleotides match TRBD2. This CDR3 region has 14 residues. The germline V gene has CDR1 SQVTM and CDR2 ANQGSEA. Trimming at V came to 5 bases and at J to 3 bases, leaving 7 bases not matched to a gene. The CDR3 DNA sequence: TGCAGCGTTCCCGGCAGGGAGGGCAAAAACATTCAGTACTTC. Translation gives CSVPGREGKNIQYF.

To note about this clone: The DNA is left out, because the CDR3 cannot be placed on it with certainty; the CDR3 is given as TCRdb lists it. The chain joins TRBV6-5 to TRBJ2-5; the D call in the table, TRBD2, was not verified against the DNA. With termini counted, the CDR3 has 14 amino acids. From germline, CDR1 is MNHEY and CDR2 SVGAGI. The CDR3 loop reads CASSYFAGGNLEYF.

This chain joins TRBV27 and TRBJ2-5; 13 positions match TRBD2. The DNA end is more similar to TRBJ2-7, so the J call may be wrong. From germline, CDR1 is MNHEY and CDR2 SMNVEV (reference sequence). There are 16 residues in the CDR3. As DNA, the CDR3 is TGTGCCAGCAGTCCCGGGACTAGCGGGACCCCCTACGAGCAGTACTTC. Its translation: CASSPGTSGTPYEQYF.

The CDR3 nucleotides read TGTGCCAGCAGTTTTGATGGCTATGGCTACACCTTC. Its translation: CASSFDGYGYTF. The chain has TRBV27 and TRBJ1-2; D is ambiguous. This CDR3 has 12 amino acids. Germline lookup yields CDR1 MNHEY and CDR2 SMNVEV (reference sequence). The V and J ends lost 3 bases and 4 bases respectively, with 6 bases between them.

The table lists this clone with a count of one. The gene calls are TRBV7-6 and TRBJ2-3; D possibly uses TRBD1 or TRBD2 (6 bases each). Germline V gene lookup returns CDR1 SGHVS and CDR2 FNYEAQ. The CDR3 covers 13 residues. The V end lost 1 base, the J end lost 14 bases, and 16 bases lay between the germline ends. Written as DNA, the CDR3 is TGTGCCAGCAGCTTAGGAAGGGGGGACACCCCGTATTTT. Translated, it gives CASSLGRGDTPYF.

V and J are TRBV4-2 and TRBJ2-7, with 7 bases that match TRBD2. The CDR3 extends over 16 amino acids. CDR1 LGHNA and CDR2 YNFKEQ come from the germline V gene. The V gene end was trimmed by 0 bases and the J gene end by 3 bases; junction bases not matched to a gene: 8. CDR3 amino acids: CASSQEVASGNYEQYF. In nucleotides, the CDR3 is TGTGCCAGCAGCCAAGAAGTGGCTAGCGGAAACTACGAGCAGTACTTC.

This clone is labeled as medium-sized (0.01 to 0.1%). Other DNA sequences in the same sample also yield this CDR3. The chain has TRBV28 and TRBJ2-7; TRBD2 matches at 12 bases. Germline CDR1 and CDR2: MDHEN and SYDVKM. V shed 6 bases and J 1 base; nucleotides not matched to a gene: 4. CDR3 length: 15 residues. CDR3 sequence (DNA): TGTGCCAGCAGAGTGACTAGCGGGAGATCCTACGAGCAGTACTTC. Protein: CASRVTSGRSYEQYF.

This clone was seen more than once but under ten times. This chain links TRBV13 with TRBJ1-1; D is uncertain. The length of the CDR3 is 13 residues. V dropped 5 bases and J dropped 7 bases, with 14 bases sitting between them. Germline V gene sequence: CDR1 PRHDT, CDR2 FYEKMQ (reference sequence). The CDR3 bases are TGTGCCAGCAGCCCTCCCTCCGCACATGAAGCTTTCTTT. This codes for CASSPPSAHEAFF.

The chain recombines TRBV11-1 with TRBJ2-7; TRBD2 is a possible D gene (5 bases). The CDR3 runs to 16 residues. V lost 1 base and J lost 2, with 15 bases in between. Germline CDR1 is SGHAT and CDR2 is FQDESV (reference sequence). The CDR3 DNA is TGTGCCAGCAGCTTAGAAGGCGGAGAAGCGGCCTACGAGCAGTACTTC. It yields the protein CASSLEGGEAAYEQYF.

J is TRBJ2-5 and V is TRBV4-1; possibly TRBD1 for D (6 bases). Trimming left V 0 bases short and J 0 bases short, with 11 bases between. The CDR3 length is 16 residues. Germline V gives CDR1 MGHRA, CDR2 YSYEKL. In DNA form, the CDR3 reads TGCGCCAGCAGCCAAGAGGCAGGGGCGGACCAAGAGACCCAGTACTTC. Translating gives CASSQEAGADQETQYF.

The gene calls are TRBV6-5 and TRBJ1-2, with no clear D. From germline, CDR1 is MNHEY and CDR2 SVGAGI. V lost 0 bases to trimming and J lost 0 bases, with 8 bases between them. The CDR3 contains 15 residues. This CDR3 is CASSYSSSPNYGYTF. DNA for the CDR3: TGTGCCAGCAGTTACTCGTCGTCTCCTAACTATGGCTACACCTTC.

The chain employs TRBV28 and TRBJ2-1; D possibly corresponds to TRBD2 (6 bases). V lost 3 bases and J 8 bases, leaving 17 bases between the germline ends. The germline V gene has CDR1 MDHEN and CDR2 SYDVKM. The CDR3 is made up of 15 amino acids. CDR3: CASSLRAGEAHEQFF. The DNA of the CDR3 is TGTGCCAGCAGTTTGAGAGCGGGCGAAGCTCATGAGCAGTTCTTC. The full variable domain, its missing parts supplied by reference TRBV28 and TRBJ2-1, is DVKVTQSSRYLVKRTGEKVFLECVQDMDHENMFWYRQDPGLGLRLIYFSYDVKMKEKGDIPEGYSVSREKKERFSLILESASTNQTSMYLCASSLRAGEAHEQFFGPGTRLTVL.

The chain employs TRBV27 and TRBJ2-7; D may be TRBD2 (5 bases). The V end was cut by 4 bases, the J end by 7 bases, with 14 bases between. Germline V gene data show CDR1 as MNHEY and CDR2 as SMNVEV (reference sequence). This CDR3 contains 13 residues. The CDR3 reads CASSYRRGMEQYF. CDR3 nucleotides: TGTGCCAGCAGTTATCGACGGGGAATGGAGCAGTACTTC.

CDR3 residues: CASSVATGEDYGYTF. The CDR3 nucleotides are TGTGCCAGCAGCGTAGCTACAGGGGAAGACTATGGCTACACCTTC. The rearrangement uses TRBV9 and TRBJ1-2, with 7 positions matching TRBD1. Germline CDR1 reads SGDLS; CDR2 reads YYNGEE. V was clipped by 0 bases and J by 3 bases; unmatched bases: 5. This CDR3 is 15 amino acids long.

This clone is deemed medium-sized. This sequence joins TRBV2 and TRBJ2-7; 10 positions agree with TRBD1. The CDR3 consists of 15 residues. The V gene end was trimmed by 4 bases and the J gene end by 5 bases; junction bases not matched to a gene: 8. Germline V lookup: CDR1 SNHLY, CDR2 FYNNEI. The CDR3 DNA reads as TGTGCCAGCAGTGTCTGGACAGGGGGGAGGAACGAGCAGTACTTC. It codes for CASSVWTGGRNEQYF.

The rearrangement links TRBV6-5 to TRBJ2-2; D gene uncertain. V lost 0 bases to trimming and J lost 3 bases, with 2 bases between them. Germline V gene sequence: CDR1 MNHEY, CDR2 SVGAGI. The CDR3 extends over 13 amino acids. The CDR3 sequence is CASSYSYTGELFF. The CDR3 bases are TGTGCCAGCAGTTACTCATACACCGGGGAGCTGTTTTTT.

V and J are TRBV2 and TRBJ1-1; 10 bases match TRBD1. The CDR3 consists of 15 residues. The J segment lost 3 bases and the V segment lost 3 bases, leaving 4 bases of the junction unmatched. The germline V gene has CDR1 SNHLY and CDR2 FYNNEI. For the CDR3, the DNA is TGTGCCAGCAGTGACCCCGGGACAGGGGACACTGAAGCTTTCTTT. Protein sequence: CASSDPGTGDTEAFF.

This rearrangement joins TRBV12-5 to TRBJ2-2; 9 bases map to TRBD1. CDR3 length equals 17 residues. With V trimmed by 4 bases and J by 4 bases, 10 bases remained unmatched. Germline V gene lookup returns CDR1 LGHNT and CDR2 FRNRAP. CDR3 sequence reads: CASGYPAGTGSTGELFF. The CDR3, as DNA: TGTGCTAGTGGTTACCCCGCCGGGACAGGGAGCACCGGGGAGCTGTTTTTT.

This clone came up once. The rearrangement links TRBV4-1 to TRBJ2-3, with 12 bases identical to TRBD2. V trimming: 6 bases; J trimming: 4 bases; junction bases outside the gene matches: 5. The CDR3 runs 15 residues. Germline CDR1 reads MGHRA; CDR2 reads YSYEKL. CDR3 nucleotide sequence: TGCGCCAGCAGTCTAGCGGGGGGGATCGCAGATACGCAGTATTTT. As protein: CASSLAGGIADTQYF.

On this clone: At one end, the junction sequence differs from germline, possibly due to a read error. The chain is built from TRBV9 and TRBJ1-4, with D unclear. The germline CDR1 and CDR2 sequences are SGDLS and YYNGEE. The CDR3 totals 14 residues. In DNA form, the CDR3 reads TGTGCCAGCAGCGCCAACCTAGCTAAGGAAAAACTGTTTTTT. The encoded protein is CASSANLAKEKLFF.

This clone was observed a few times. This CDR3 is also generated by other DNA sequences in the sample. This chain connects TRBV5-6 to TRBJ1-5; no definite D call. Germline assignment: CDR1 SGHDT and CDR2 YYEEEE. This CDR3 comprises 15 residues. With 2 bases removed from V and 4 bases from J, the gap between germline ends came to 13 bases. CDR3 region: CASSLGPGENQPQHF. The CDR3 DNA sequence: TGTGCCAGCAGCTTAGGACCGGGCGAAAATCAGCCCCAGCATTTT. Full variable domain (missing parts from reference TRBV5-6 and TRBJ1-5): DAGVTQSPTHLIKTRGQQVTLRCSPKSGHDTVSWYQQALGQGPQFIFQYYEEEERQRGNFPDRFSGHQFPNYSSELNVNALLLGDSALYLCASSLGPGENQPQHFGDGTRLSIL.

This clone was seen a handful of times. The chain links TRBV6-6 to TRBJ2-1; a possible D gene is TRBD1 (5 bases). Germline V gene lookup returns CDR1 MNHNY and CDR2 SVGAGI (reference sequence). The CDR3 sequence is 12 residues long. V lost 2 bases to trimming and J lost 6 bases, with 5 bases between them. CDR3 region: CASSYGANEQFF. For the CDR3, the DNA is TGTGCCAGCAGTTACGGGGCCAATGAGCAGTTCTTC.